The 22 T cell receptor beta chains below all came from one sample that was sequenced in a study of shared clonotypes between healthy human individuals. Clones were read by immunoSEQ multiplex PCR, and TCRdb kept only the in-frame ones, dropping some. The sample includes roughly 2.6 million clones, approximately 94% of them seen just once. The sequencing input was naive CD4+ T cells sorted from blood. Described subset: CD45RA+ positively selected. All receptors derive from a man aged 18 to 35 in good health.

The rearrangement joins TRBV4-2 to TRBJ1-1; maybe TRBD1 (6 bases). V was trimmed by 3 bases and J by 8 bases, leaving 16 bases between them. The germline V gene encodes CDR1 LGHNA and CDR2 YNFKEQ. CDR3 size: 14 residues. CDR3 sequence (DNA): TGTGCCAGCAGCCACCCACAGGGAGTCTCCGAAGCTTTCTTT. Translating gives CASSHPQGVSEAFF.

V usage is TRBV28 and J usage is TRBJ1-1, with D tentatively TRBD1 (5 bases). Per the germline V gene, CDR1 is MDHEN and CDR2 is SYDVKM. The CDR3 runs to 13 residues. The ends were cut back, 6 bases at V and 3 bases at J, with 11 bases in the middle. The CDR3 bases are TGTGCCAGCAGCACCGGGACGCACACTGAAGCTTTCTTT. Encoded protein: CASSTGTHTEAFF.

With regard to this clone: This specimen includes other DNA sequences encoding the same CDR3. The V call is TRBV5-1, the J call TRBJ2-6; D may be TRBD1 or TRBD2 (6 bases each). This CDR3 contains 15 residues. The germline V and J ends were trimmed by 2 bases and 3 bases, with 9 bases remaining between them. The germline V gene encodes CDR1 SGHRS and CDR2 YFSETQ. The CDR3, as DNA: TGCGCCAGCAGCTTAGGGGGGCTTGGGGCCAACGTCCTGACTTTC. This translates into CASSLGGLGANVLTF.

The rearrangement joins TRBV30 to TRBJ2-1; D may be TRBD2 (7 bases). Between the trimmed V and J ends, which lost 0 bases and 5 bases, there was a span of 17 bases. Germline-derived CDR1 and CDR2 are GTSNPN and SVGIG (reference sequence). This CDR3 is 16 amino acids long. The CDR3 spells CAWSVRGAGANNEQFF. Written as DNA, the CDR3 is TGTGCCTGGAGTGTACGGGGCGCGGGGGCCAACAATGAGCAGTTCTTC.

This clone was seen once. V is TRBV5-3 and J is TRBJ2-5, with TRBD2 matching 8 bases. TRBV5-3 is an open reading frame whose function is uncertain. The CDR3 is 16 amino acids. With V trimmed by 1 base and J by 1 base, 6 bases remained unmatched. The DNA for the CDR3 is TGTGCCAGAAGCTTGTCAAGCGGGGGCCTCCAAGAGACCCAGTACTTC. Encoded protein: CARSLSSGGLQETQYF.

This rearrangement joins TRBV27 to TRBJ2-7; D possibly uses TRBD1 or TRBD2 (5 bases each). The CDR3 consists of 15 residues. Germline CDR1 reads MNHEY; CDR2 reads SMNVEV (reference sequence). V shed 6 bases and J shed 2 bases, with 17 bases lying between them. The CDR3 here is CASRFKGPGPYEQYF. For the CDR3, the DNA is TGTGCCAGCAGGTTCAAGGGTCCGGGGCCCTACGAGCAGTACTTC.

The CDR3 protein is CASSQDGGPYEQYF. The DNA of the CDR3 is TGCGCCAGCAGCCAAGATGGGGGGCCCTACGAGCAGTACTTC. The rearrangement joins TRBV4-1 to TRBJ2-7; D tentatively fits TRBD1 or TRBD2 (6 bases each). Trimming took off 0 bases at V and 2 bases at J, with 8 bases between the two ends. Germline V gives CDR1 MGHRA, CDR2 YSYEKL. The CDR3 runs 14 residues.

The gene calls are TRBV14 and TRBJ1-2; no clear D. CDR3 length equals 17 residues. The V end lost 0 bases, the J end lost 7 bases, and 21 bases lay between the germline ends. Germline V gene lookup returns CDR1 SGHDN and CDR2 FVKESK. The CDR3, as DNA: TGTGCCAGCAGCCAAGAAAGTGGTGGTGAGGGCCATGGTGGCTACACCTTC. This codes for CASSQESGGEGHGGYTF.

The CDR3 DNA follows: TGTGCCAGCAGCTTATCCCGCGGGGAGAGTCGGAACGAGCAGTACTTC. Its translation is CASSLSRGESRNEQYF. J is TRBJ2-7 and V is TRBV7-2; maybe TRBD2 (6 bases). There are 16 residues in the CDR3. The ends were cut back, 2 bases at V and 5 bases at J, with 19 bases in the middle. In germline, CDR1 is SGHTA, CDR2 FQGNSA.

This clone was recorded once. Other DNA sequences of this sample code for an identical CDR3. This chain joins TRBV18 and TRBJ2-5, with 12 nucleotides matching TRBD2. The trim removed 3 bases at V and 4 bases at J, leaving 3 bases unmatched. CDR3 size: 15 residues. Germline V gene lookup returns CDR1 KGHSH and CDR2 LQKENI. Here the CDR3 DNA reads TGTGCCAGCTCACCGCTAGCGGGAGGGGGAGAGACCCAGTACTTC. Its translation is CASSPLAGGGETQYF.

The CDR3 spells CASTRGANEKLFF. The CDR3 DNA reads TGCGCCAGCACTCGGGGGGCTAATGAAAAACTGTTTTTT. V gene TRBV5-1 combines with J gene TRBJ1-4, with D possibly being TRBD1 (5 bases). Trimming shortened V by 6 bases and J by 3 bases, and 9 bases separated the two germline ends. CDR3 length: 13 amino acids. Germline-derived CDR1 and CDR2 are SGHRS and YFSETQ.

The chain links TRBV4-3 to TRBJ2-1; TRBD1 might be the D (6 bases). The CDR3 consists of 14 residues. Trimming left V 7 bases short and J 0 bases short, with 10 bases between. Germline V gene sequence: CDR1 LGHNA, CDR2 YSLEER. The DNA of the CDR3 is TGCGCCAGCACCCTGGACAGCTCCTACAATGAGCAGTTCTTC. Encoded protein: CASTLDSSYNEQFF.

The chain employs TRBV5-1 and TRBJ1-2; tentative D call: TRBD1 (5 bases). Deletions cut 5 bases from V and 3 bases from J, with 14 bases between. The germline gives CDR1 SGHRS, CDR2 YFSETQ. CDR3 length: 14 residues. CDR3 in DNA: TGCGCCAGCAGTGTGGACGGGGGTGACTATGGCTACACCTTC. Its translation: CASSVDGGDYGYTF.

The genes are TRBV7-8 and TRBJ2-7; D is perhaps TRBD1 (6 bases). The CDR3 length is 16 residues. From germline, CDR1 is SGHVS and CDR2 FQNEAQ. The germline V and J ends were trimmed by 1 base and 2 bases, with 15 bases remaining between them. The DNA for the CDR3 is TGTGCCAGCAGCTTAGAGAGGGCAGGGGTACCCTACGAGCAGTACTTC. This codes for CASSLERAGVPYEQYF.

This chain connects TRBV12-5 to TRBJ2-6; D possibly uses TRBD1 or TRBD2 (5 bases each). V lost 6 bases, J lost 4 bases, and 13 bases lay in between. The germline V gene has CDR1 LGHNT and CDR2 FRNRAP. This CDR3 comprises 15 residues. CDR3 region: CASGSSGRGANVLTF. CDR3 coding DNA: TGTGCTAGTGGCTCCTCAGGGAGAGGGGCCAACGTCCTGACTTTC.

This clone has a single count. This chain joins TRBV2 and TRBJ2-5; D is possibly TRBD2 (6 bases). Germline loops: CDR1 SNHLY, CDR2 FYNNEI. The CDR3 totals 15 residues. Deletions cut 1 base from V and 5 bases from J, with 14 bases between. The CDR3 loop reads CASSEVGGYKETQYF. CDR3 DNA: TGTGCCAGCAGTGAAGTGGGGGGATATAAGGAGACCCAGTACTTC.

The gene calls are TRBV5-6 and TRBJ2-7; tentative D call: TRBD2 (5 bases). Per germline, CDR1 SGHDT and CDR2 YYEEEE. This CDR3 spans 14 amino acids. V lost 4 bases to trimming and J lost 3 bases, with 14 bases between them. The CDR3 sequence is CASSPPGGRYEQYF. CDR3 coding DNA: TGTGCCAGCAGCCCCCCCGGAGGCCGCTACGAGCAGTACTTC.

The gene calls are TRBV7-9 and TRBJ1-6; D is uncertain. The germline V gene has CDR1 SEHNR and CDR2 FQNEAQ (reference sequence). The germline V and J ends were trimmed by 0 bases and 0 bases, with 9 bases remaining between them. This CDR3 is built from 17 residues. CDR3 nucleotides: TGTGCCAGCAGCTTAGCGATCCGGAGCTCCTATAATTCACCCCTCCACTTT. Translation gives CASSLAIRSSYNSPLHF.

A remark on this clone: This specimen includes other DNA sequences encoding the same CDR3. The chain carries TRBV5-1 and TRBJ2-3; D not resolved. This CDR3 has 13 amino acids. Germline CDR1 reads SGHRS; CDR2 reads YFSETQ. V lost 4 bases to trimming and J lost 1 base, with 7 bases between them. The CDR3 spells CASSQGGTDTQYF. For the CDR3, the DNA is TGCGCCAGCAGCCAAGGAGGCACAGATACGCAGTATTTT.

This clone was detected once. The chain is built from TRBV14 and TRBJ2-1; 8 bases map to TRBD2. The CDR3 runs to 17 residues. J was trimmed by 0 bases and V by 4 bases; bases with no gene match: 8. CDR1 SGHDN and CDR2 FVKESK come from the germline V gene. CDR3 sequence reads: CASSPGIAGRSYNEQFF. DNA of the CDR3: TGTGCCAGCAGCCCAGGGATAGCGGGACGCTCCTACAATGAGCAGTTCTTC.

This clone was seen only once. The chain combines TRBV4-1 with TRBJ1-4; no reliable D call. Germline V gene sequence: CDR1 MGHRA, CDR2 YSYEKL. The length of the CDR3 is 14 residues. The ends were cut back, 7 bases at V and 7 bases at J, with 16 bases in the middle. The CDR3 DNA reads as TGCGCCAGCACCCCGGGAGGGTTAGGTGAAAAACTGTTTTTT. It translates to CASTPGGLGEKLFF.

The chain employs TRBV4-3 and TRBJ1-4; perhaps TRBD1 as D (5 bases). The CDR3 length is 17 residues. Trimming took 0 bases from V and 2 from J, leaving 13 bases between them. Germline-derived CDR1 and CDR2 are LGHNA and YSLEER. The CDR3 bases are TGCGCCAGCAGCCAAGATCGGGGGGGGGACACTAATGAAAAACTGTTTTTT. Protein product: CASSQDRGGDTNEKLFF.